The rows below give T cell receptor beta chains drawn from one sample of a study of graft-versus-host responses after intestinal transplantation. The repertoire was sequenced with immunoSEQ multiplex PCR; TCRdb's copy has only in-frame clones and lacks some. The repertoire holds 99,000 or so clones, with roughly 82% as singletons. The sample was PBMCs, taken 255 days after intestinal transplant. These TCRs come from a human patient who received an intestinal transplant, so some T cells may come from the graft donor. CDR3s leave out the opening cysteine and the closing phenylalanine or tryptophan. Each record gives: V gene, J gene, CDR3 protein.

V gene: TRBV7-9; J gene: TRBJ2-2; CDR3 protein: ASSSNTGELF
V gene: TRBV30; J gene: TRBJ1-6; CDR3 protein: AWSKGQENSPLH
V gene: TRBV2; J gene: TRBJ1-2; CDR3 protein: ASSARKAD
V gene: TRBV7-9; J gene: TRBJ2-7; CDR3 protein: ASSLTERTSGRSYEQY
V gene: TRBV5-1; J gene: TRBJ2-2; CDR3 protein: ASSLQGTGELF
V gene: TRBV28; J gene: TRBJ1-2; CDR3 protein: AGEGGYGYT
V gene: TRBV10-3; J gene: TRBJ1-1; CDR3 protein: AIRSTENTEAF
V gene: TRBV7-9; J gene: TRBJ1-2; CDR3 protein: ASSLGQLNYGYT
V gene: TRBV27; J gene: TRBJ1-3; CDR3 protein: ASSSHSGNTIY
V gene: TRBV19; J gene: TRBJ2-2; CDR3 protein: ASTSGANANTGELF
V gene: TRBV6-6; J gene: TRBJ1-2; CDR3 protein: ASSYTQQGPYGYT
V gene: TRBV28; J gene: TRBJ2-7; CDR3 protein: ASSPQGEKASGSPSRSYEQY
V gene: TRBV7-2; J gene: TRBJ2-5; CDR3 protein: ASSLDGRGQETQY
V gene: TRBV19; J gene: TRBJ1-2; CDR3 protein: ASSIDSTGYGYT
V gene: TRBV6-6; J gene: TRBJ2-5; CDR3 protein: ASSYFGDRPQETQY
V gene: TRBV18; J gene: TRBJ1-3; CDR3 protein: ASSPQQQSGNTIY
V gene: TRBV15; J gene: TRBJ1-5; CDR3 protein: ATSPTGGGRQPQH
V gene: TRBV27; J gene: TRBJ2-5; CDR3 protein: ASSSVVGDDQETQY
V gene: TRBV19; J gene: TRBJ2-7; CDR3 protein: ASSITPPGGGPYEQY
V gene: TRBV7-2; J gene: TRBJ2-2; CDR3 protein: ASSLGVANTGELF
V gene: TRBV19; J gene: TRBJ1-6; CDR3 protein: ASSIVGVNSPLH
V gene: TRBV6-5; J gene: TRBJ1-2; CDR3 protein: ASSYGTGPYGYT
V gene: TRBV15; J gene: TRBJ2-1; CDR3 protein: ATSRGAVAGEQF
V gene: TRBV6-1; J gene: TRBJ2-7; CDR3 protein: ASSERPGVVSYEQY
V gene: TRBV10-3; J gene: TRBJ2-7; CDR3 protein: AAGTSGSNYEQY
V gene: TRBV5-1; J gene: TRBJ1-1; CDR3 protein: ASSLEGTGPNTEAF
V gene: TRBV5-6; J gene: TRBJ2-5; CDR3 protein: ASSVVFEETQY
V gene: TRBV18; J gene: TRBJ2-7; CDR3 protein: ASSPQAASYEQY
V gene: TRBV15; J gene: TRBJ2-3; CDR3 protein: ATSRLGLAGGPNTDTQY
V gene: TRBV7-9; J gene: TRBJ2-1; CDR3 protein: ASSLGSGGGNEQF
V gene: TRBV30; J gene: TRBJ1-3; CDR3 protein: AWSGETGNTIY
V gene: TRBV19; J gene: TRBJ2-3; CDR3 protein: ASSPTAHTQY
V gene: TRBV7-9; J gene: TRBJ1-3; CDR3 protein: ASSLDRVGGNTIY
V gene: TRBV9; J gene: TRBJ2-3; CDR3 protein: ASSVEPGGTDTQY
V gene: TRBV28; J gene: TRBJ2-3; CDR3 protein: ASSAVPGQGRTDTQY
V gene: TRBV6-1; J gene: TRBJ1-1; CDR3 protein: AGTIGTVENTEAF
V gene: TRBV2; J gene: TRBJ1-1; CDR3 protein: ASRAGGGGTEAF
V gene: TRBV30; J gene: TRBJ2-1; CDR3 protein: AWRRGLEDEQF
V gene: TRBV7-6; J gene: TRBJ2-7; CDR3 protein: ASSLAIGEQY
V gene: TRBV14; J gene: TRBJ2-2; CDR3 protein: ASSVAGTGELF
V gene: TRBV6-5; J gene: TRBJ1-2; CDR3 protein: ASSYAGGGYGYT
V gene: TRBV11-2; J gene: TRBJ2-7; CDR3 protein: ASSHDGPTYEQY
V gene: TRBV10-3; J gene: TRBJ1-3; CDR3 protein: AISGDRQVSGNTIY
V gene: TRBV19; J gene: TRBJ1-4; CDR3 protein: ASSIYSFATNEKLF
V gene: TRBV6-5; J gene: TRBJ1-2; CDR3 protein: ASSAGTGQWDGYT
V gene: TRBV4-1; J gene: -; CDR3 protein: ASRQRGNSYEQY
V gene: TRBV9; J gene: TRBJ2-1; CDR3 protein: ASSVPSGGADEQF
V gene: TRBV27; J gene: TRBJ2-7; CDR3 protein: ASSLREGPFYEQY
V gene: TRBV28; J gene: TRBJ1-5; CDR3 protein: ASAQQPQH
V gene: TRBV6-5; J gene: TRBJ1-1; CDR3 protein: ASRKTGNTEAF
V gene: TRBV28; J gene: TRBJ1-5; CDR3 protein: ASSSPGETDRLQPQH
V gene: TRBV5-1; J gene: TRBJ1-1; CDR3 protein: ASSRRDTEAF
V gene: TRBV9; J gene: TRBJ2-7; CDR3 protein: ASSPLAGGSYEQY
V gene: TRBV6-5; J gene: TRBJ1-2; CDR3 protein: ASRRTGAFYGYT
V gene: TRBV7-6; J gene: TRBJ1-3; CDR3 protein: ASSSRPLDSTAGNTIY
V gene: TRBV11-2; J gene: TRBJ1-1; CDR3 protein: ASSARGDTEAF
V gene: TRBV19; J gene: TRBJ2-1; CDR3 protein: ASSIQGQGYNEQF
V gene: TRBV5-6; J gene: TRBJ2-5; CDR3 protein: ASSSGTASRETQY